These 32 T cell receptor beta chains were sequenced from one sample in a study of cytomegalovirus exposure and HLA in healthy donors. Assay: immunoSEQ multiplex PCR; the TCRdb copy retains only in-frame clones and omits some. There are roughly 200,000 clones in the sample; about 81% occur only once, and 0.95% to 1.5% lies in the top ten. The specimen was PBMCs. The source is a woman aged 30 to 39 in good health and CMV-seronegative.

The chain recombines TRBV30 with TRBJ2-6; D is possibly TRBD1 (6 bases). Germline V gives CDR1 GTSNPN, CDR2 SVGIG (reference sequence). The V end lost 4 bases, the J end lost 2 bases, and 18 bases lay between the germline ends. This CDR3 contains 17 residues. CDR3 sequence: CAWTRGRVRAGANVLTF. The CDR3 DNA follows: TGTGCCTGGACCAGGGGTAGGGTCCGAGCTGGGGCCAACGTCCTGACTTTC.

The rearrangement joins TRBV28 to TRBJ1-2; D unclear. The V end lost 3 bases, the J end lost 4 bases, and 12 bases lay between the germline ends. There are 14 residues in the CDR3. Germline lookup yields CDR1 MDHEN and CDR2 SYDVKM. The CDR3 bases are TGTGCCAGCAGTTTTCGGAGAGGGAGCTATGGCTACACCTTC. Translation: CASSFRRGSYGYTF.

V is TRBV29-1 and J is TRBJ1-1; D is perhaps TRBD1 (5 bases). CDR3 size: 14 residues. The V end was cut by 5 bases, the J end by 5 bases, with 18 bases between. Germline values: CDR1 SQVTM, CDR2 ANQGSEA. CDR3 loop: CSVQQVGIGTEAFF. CDR3 DNA sequence: TGCAGCGTTCAACAGGTCGGAATAGGGACTGAAGCTTTCTTT.

The chain couples TRBV9 to TRBJ1-4; D might be TRBD1 (6 bases). V gave up 0 bases and J gave up 2 bases, with 11 bases separating them. CDR1 and CDR2 (germline): SGDLS, YYNGEE. The CDR3 length is 16 residues. DNA of the CDR3: TGTGCCAGCAGCGTAGCGGGGGGCCAGACTAATGAAAAACTGTTTTTT. This translates into CASSVAGGQTNEKLFF.

This rearrangement joins TRBV30 to TRBJ1-2; D is undetermined. CDR1 is GTSNPN, CDR2 SVGIG, per germline (reference sequence). V was clipped by 0 bases and J by 5 bases, with 13 bases between them. The CDR3 is made up of 14 amino acids. The DNA of the CDR3 is TGTGCCTGGAGTGTCGTCACCTCCGGGTATGGCTACACCTTC. This encodes CAWSVVTSGYGYTF.

The rearrangement links TRBV4-1 to TRBJ1-2, with D tentatively TRBD1 (5 bases). The V gene's germline CDR1 is MGHRA and CDR2 YSYEKL. V was pared by 3 bases and J by 10 bases, with 21 bases between. The CDR3 contains 15 residues. CDR3 bases: TGCGCCAGCAGCCACCCTCTGGTCCAGGGAGGGTACTACACCTTC. Translated, it gives CASSHPLVQGGYYTF.

This clone was recorded only once. The V gene is TRBV5-1, the J gene TRBJ2-1; 9 bases fit TRBD2. This CDR3 is 14 amino acids long. V was pared by 4 bases and J by 5 bases, with 4 bases of the junction left unmatched. The germline V gene has CDR1 SGHRS and CDR2 YFSETQ. The CDR3 bases are TGCGCCAGCAGCCTTCTAGCGGGGCACAATGAGCAGTTCTTC. It yields the protein CASSLLAGHNEQFF.

CDR3 sequence: CASSWTSGTADTQYF. Written as DNA, the CDR3 is TGTGCCAGCAGCTGGACTAGCGGGACCGCAGATACGCAGTATTTT. The chain joins TRBV5-4 to TRBJ2-3; 12 bases line up with TRBD2. The ends lost 3 bases at V and 4 bases at J; junction bases unmatched: 3. The CDR3 has 15 amino acids. Germline V gene sequence: CDR1 SGHNT, CDR2 YYREEE (reference sequence).

The chain couples TRBV5-1 to TRBJ2-7; 7 bases map to TRBD1. Germline V gene lookup returns CDR1 SGHRS and CDR2 YFSETQ. This CDR3 has 16 amino acids. Losses at the gene ends were 5 bases for V and 3 bases for J; bases not matched to a gene: 14. CDR3 in amino acids: CASRDSQGRRDYEQYF. The CDR3 nucleotides read TGCGCCAGCAGAGATTCACAGGGGAGAAGGGACTACGAGCAGTACTTC.

V is TRBV29-1 and J is TRBJ2-3; D perhaps matches TRBD2 (6 bases). Per the germline V gene, CDR1 is SQVTM and CDR2 is ANQGSEA. V lost 4 bases, J lost 4 bases, and 9 bases lay in between. The CDR3 loop spans 12 amino acids. The CDR3 region has the DNA TGCAGCGTTGGGGCTAGCGCAGATACGCAGTATTTT. Translation gives CSVGASADTQYF.

This sequence joins TRBV4-1 and TRBJ1-5; a possible D gene is TRBD1 (6 bases). The CDR3 is 15 amino acids. The V end was cut by 3 bases, the J end by 0 bases, with 9 bases between. Germline CDR1 reads MGHRA; CDR2 reads YSYEKL. The CDR3 region is CASSQTGYSNQPQHF. DNA of the CDR3: TGCGCCAGCAGCCAGACAGGCTATAGCAATCAGCCCCAGCATTTT.

The chain is built from TRBV7-6 and TRBJ2-1, with 8 nucleotides matching TRBD1. The CDR3 has 14 residues. CDR1 and CDR2 (germline): SGHVS, FNYEAQ. Trimming removed 5 bases from V and 7 bases from J; junction bases left unmatched: 7. CDR3: CASSTRTGYNEQFF. As DNA, the CDR3 is TGTGCCAGCAGCACGCGGACAGGGTATAATGAGCAGTTCTTC.

The V gene is TRBV6-5, the J gene TRBJ1-6, with D possibly being TRBD1 (5 bases). The CDR3 is 16 amino acids. Germline assignment: CDR1 MNHEY and CDR2 SVGAGI. V was clipped by 0 bases and J by 8 bases, with 14 bases between them. The CDR3 loop is CASSYSRAWGDSPLHF. The CDR3 region has the DNA TGTGCCAGCAGTTACTCGAGGGCCTGGGGGGATTCACCCCTCCACTTT.

This clone was seen a few times. The gene calls are TRBV6-1 and TRBJ1-2; D uncertain. Germline CDR1 is MNHNS and CDR2 is SASEGT. V was cut by 8 bases and J by 0 bases, with 10 bases left in between. This CDR3 spans 13 amino acids. CDR3 sequence reads: CASLAASNYGYTF. CDR3 coding DNA: TGTGCCAGCCTCGCGGCCTCTAACTATGGCTACACCTTC.

The V and J genes are TRBV2 and TRBJ1-5; D ambiguous. CDR1 is SNHLY and CDR2 is FYNNEI in the germline V gene. V lost 6 bases, J lost 0 bases, and 9 bases lay in between. The CDR3 contains 14 residues. CDR3 nucleotides: TGTGCCAGCAGCGACGGACTTAGCAATCAGCCCCAGCATTTT. This translates into CASSDGLSNQPQHF.

This chain links TRBV18 with TRBJ2-3; D is perhaps TRBD1 (6 bases). Germline CDR1 and CDR2: KGHSH and LQKENI. Trimming removed 6 bases from V and 5 bases from J, with 12 bases in between. This CDR3 is built from 13 residues. In nucleotides, the CDR3 is TGTGCCAGCTCTGCAGGGGCCGGAGATACGCAGTATTTT. Its translation: CASSAGAGDTQYF.

This clone was seen a few times. The chain recombines TRBV19 with TRBJ1-1; 8 bases are a match to TRBD1. V shed 5 bases, J shed 8 bases, and the junction held 7 bases outside the gene matches. From germline, CDR1 is LNHDA and CDR2 SQIVND (reference sequence). The CDR3 length is 13 residues. This CDR3 is CASSGGRGLEAFF. CDR3 nucleotide sequence: TGTGCCAGTAGTGGGGGCAGGGGGCTAGAAGCTTTCTTT.

The gene calls are TRBV19 and TRBJ1-2, with no clear D. In germline, CDR1 is LNHDA, CDR2 SQIVND (reference sequence). V was cut by 6 bases and J by 5 bases, with 19 bases left in between. The CDR3 extends over 15 amino acids. The CDR3 nucleotides are TGTGCCAGTAGGGAGGGCAGCATTGGGGATTATGGCTACACCTTC. This gives the protein CASREGSIGDYGYTF.

This clone showed up just once. The gene calls are TRBV4-1 and TRBJ2-3; weak D call: TRBD1 (5 bases). Germline-derived CDR1 and CDR2 are MGHRA and YSYEKL. The V end was cut by 1 base, the J end by 0 bases, with 17 bases between. The CDR3 runs to 18 residues. In nucleotides, the CDR3 is TGCGCCAGCAGCCAAGCTAAACAGGCGGAGTTTAGCACAGATACGCAGTATTTT. Amino acid sequence: CASSQAKQAEFSTDTQYF.

CDR3 loop: CASLPRDSSYEQYF. CDR3 DNA sequence: TGTGCCAGCCTTCCCCGGGACAGCTCCTACGAGCAGTACTTC. The gene calls are TRBV27 and TRBJ2-7, with 7 bases lining up with TRBD1. The CDR3 loop spans 14 amino acids. Germline assignment: CDR1 MNHEY and CDR2 SMNVEV (reference sequence). V trimming: 8 bases; J trimming: 0 bases; junction bases outside the gene matches: 7.

The CDR3 bases are TGTGCCAGCAGTTTAAGGGGGTCGAGCACTGAAGCTTTCTTT. Protein sequence: CASSLRGSSTEAFF. The chain uses TRBV28 and TRBJ1-1, with D possibly matching TRBD1 (6 bases). There are 14 residues in the CDR3. The germline V and J ends were trimmed by 2 bases and 4 bases, with 11 bases remaining between them. CDR1 is MDHEN and CDR2 is SYDVKM in the germline V gene.

The chain employs TRBV6-5 and TRBJ1-3; 9 nucleotides match TRBD1. CDR3 size: 13 residues. Germline-derived CDR1 and CDR2 are MNHEY and SVGAGI. Trimming cost V 6 bases and J 7 bases; bases outside gene matches: 4. Written as DNA, the CDR3 is TGTGCCAGCAGGGGACAGGGAAAGAACACCATATATTTT. Translated: CASRGQGKNTIYF.

CDR3 region: CASSLWGGRLKTNEKLFF. In nucleotides, the CDR3 is TGTGCCAGCAGTTTATGGGGGGGGCGCTTAAAAACTAATGAAAAACTGTTTTTT. This chain uses TRBV27 with TRBJ1-4; a possible D gene is TRBD1 (6 bases). Trimming removed 1 base at V and 1 base at J, with 16 bases between. CDR3 length: 18 amino acids. Per the germline V gene, CDR1 is MNHEY and CDR2 is SMNVEV (reference sequence). The whole variable domain, remainder taken from reference TRBV27 and TRBJ1-4, is EAQVTQNPRYLITVTGKKLTVTCSQNMNHEYMSWYRQDPGLGLRQIYYSMNVEVTDKGDVPEGYKVSRKEKRNFPLILESPSPNQTSLYFCASSLWGGRLKTNEKLFFGSGTQLSVL.

The rearrangement links TRBV6-1 to TRBJ2-1, with 11 bases lining up with TRBD1. Germline CDR1 and CDR2: MNHNS and SASEGT. Unmatched junction bases numbered 9, after V lost 6 bases and J lost 8 bases. The CDR3 runs to 15 residues. The CDR3 DNA is TGTGCCAGCAGGTCCGGGACAGGGGGTCGGGATGAGCAGTTCTTC. The encoded protein is CASRSGTGGRDEQFF.

This clone was counted between two and nine times. The chain links TRBV10-3 to TRBJ2-1; D not certain. V lost 2 bases and J 8 bases, leaving 7 bases between the germline ends. The CDR3 totals 12 residues. The germline V gene has CDR1 ENHRY and CDR2 SYGVKD. CDR3 in DNA: TGTGCCATCAGTGAGAATCGGGATGAGCAGTTCTTC. This sequence encodes CAISENRDEQFF.

The chain uses TRBV5-1 and TRBJ2-5; D may be TRBD2 (5 bases). The CDR3 totals 14 residues. V lost 4 bases, J lost 4 bases, and 14 bases lay in between. Germline-derived CDR1 and CDR2 are SGHRS and YFSETQ. The CDR3 protein is CASSRISGSETQYF. The CDR3 DNA sequence: TGCGCCAGCAGCAGAATATCGGGATCAGAGACCCAGTACTTC. Variable domain in full (rest from reference TRBV5-1 and TRBJ2-5): KAGVTQTPRYLIKTRGQQVTLSCSPISGHRSVSWYQQTPGQGLQFLFEYFSETQRNKGNFPGRFSGRQFSNSRSEMNVSTLELGDSALYLCASSRISGSETQYFGPGTRLLVL.

In this sample, this clone turned up once. The chain links TRBV7-3 to TRBJ1-2; D possibly corresponds to TRBD1 (6 bases). Trimming stripped 6 bases from V and 5 bases from J, with 13 bases between. CDR1 and CDR2 from the germline V gene are SGHTA and FQGTGA. The CDR3 has 13 residues. CDR3: CASSRGGGYGYTF. CDR3 coding DNA: TGTGCCAGCAGTCGGGGAGGGGGATATGGCTACACCTTC. Full variable domain (rest looked up from reference TRBV7-3 and TRBJ1-2): GAGVSQTPSNKVTEKGKYVELRCDPISGHTALYWYRQSLGQGPEFLIYFQGTGAADDSGLPNDRFFAVRPEGSVSTLKIQRTERGDSAVYLCASSRGGGYGYTFGSGTRLTVV.

This clone showed up just a few times. The V call is TRBV28, the J call TRBJ2-7; 8 bases map to TRBD1. The germline V gene has CDR1 MDHEN and CDR2 SYDVKM. The length of the CDR3 is 15 residues. Trimming cost V 6 bases and J 2 bases; bases outside gene matches: 9. The CDR3 reads CASRTQGAGTYEQYF. The CDR3 DNA reads as TGTGCCAGCAGGACTCAGGGGGCAGGTACCTACGAGCAGTACTTC.

The J gene is TRBJ1-1, the V gene TRBV5-6; weak D call: TRBD1 (6 bases). This CDR3 spans 15 amino acids. The germline V gene encodes CDR1 SGHDT and CDR2 YYEEEE. V was clipped by 4 bases and J by 2 bases, with 15 bases between them. The CDR3 nucleotides read TGTGCCAGCAGCAACCGGGACACACTCAACACTGAAGCTTTCTTT. Its translation is CASSNRDTLNTEAFF.

This clone occurred a few times. The chain combines TRBV2 with TRBJ2-1; D is unresolved. V was trimmed by 0 bases and J by 6 bases, leaving 6 bases between them. The V gene's germline CDR1 is SNHLY and CDR2 FYNNEI. The CDR3 has 13 residues. The chain's CDR3 is CASSEAASNEQFF. CDR3 sequence (DNA): TGTGCCAGCAGTGAAGCGGCCTCCAATGAGCAGTTCTTC. The variable domain in full, completed from reference TRBV2 and TRBJ2-1, reads EPEVTQTPSHQVTQMGQEVILRCVPISNHLYFYWYRQILGQKVEFLVSFYNNEISEKSEIFDDQFSVERPDGSNFTLKIRSTKLEDSAMYFCASSEAASNEQFFGPGTRLTVL.

The rearrangement links TRBV5-4 to TRBJ1-1, with D perhaps TRBD1 (6 bases). The CDR3 sequence is 15 residues long. The germline gives CDR1 SGHNT, CDR2 YYREEE (reference sequence). Deletions cut 4 bases from V and 2 bases from J, with 15 bases between. The CDR3 DNA follows: TGTGCCAGCAGCCCCCCGGCACAGGGAAACACTGAAGCTTTCTTT. It translates to CASSPPAQGNTEAFF.

This clone showed up just once. V gene TRBV6-5 combines with J gene TRBJ2-7; TRBD2 matches 7 bases. The CDR3 consists of 16 residues. V trimming: 0 bases; J trimming: 0 bases; junction bases outside the gene matches: 5. The germline CDR1 and CDR2 sequences are MNHEY and SVGAGI. CDR3 loop: CASSYSGTTSSYEQYF. DNA of the CDR3: TGTGCCAGCAGTTACTCGGGGACTACCAGCTCCTACGAGCAGTACTTC.